A selection of T cell receptor beta chains follows, all from one sample in a study of blood T cells in healthy people across ages. TCRdb processed the 5' RACE reads anew with MiXCR; each CDR3 protein has one entry. The sample yields about 1.5 million distinct CDR3 sequences, 42% seen once. The sequenced material came from blood. Every receptor here comes from a woman aged 18-29 years in good health. CDR3s include the opening cysteine and the closing phenylalanine or tryptophan. The D gene is left open where the match is weak. A clone size is listed for some rows: how often the clone was seen (once, few, many), or a class if it is expanded.

TRBV3-1	NA	NA	TRBJ1-6	TGTGCCAGCAACCGGGGACCCAAGGATTGGCCCCTCCACTTT	CASNRGPKDWPLHF
TRBV7-2	TRBD2	NA	TRBJ2-1	TGTGCCAGCAGCTTAATTAGCGGGGGATCCTACAATGAGCAGTTCTTC	CASSLISGGSYNEQFF
TRBV10-3	TRBD2	few	TRBJ2-3	TGTGCCATTACTAGCGGGGGGGCCACAGATACGCAGTATTTT	CAITSGGATDTQYF
TRBV28	TRBD1	NA	TRBJ2-1	TGTGCCAGCAGTTTTGGACAGGGGGGACAAACTGAGCAGTTCTTC	CASSFGQGGQTEQFF
TRBV20-1	TRBD1	NA	TRBJ2-5	TGCAGTGCTTCTATCCGACAGGGTCGGGGAGAGACCCAGTACTTC	CSASIRQGRGETQYF
TRBV20-1	TRBD2	NA	TRBJ2-7	TGCAGTGCTAGCAGCCCGGGACTATACTACGAGCAGTACTTC	CSASSPGLYYEQYF
TRBV2	NA	NA	TRBJ2-5	TGTGCCAGCAGTGTGACCAATGAGCAGTACTTC	CASSVTNEQYF
TRBV5-4	NA	NA	TRBJ2-7	TGTGCCAGCAGCCCCGCACAGGTATACAATGAGCAGTACTTC	CASSPAQVYNEQYF
TRBV6-2/TRBV6-3	NA	few	TRBJ1-2	TGTGCCAGCAGTTACTCAGCGTGGCGGACGGATGGCTACACCTTC	CASSYSAWRTDGYTF
TRBV11-3	TRBD2	few	TRBJ2-3	TGTGCCAGCAGCGGCGGGGGGCAAACCACAGATACGCAGTATTTT	CASSGGGQTTDTQYF
TRBV6-1	NA	few	TRBJ1-1	TGTGCCAGCAAGGAGGGCTGGACTGAAGCTTTCTTT	CASKEGWTEAFF
TRBV20-1	NA	many	TRBJ1-5	TGCAGTGCTAGAGATCGGGGGGATCAGCCCCAGCATTTT	CSARDRGDQPQHF
TRBV2	TRBD1	NA	TRBJ1-5	TGTGCCAGCAGTAGAAGACAGGGATTCAATCAGCCCCAGCATTTT	CASSRRQGFNQPQHF
TRBV29-1	TRBD1	NA	TRBJ2-3	TGCAGCGCTGACAGGGGTGCCACAGATACGCAGTATTTT	CSADRGATDTQYF
TRBV15	TRBD2	NA	TRBJ2-7	TGTGCCACCAGCAGAGCTGGTTGGCGGGAGGGTTACAATGAGCAGTACTTC	CATSRAGWREGYNEQYF
TRBV7-9	TRBD1	NA	TRBJ2-3	TGTGCCAGCAGCTCACCCAACAGGGGGAGATTAACGGATACGCAGTATTTT	CASSSPNRGRLTDTQYF
TRBV7-9	TRBD1	NA	TRBJ1-1	TGTGCCAGCAGCAAAGACAGGGATGGAAACACTGAAGCTTTCTTT	CASSKDRDGNTEAFF
TRBV20-1	TRBD2	few	TRBJ2-7	TGCAGTGCTAGAGCCCCTCTAGCGGTAAGCTCCTACGAGCAGTACTTC	CSARAPLAVSSYEQYF
TRBV6-5	TRBD1	NA	TRBJ1-1	TGTGCCAGCAGTTTCGGACAGGAGAACACTGAAGCTTTCTTT	CASSFGQENTEAFF
TRBV29-1	NA	NA	TRBJ2-1	TGCAGCGTTGACACCTCGTACAATGAGCAGTTCTTC	CSVDTSYNEQFF
TRBV18	NA	few	TRBJ1-1	TGTGCCAGCTCACCACGGATCAGGGGCGTGAACACTGAAGCTTTCTTT	CASSPRIRGVNTEAFF
TRBV12-3/TRBV12-4	TRBD1	NA	TRBJ1-2	TGTGCCAGCACCCTGACAGGGGTTAACTATGGCTACACCTTC	CASTLTGVNYGYTF
TRBV2	NA	NA	TRBJ2-3	TGTGCCAGCAGTGAAGCAGGGGCAGGGGGCACAGATACGCAGTATTTT	CASSEAGAGGTDTQYF
TRBV7-2	NA	NA	TRBJ1-2	TGTGCCAGCAGCTTAGGTGCCGTGGGAGGTTATGGCTACACCTTC	CASSLGAVGGYGYTF
TRBV7-8	TRBD1	NA	TRBJ2-4	TGTGCCAGCAGAGCACAGGGGGCATCCAAAAACATTCAGTACTTC	CASRAQGASKNIQYF
TRBV20-1	TRBD2	NA	TRBJ2-7	TGCAGTGCCCCTTACGGACTAGCGCGGAACGAGCAGTACTTC	CSAPYGLARNEQYF
TRBV29-1	NA	NA	TRBJ2-1	TGCAGCGCCGTGGGTAAGAGCTCCTACAATGAGCAGTTCTTC	CSAVGKSSYNEQFF
TRBV7-9	NA	NA	TRBJ2-5	TGTGCCAGCAGCCCTCCCGACAGGAACCAAGAGACCCAGTACTTC	CASSPPDRNQETQYF
TRBV7-9	NA	many	TRBJ2-1	TGTGCCAGCAGCATGATAGCGGACAATGAGCAGTTCTTC	CASSMIADNEQFF
TRBV27	NA	NA	TRBJ2-1	TGTGCCAGCAGTTCGGCAGTTAACCACAATGAGCAGTTCTTC	CASSSAVNHNEQFF
TRBV29-1	NA	NA	TRBJ2-7	TGCAGCGTTTCGCCGGGACCTACCAACTACGAGCAGTACTTC	CSVSPGPTNYEQYF
TRBV6-5	TRBD1	few	TRBJ1-2	TGTGCCAGCAGTTCTCCGGACAGGACTAACTATGGCTACACCTTC	CASSSPDRTNYGYTF
TRBV12-3/TRBV12-4	NA	NA	TRBJ1-6	TGTGCCAGCAGTGCATCAGGGAGCTCCTATAATTCACCCCTCCACTTT	CASSASGSSYNSPLHF
TRBV7-2	TRBD1	many	TRBJ2-3	TGTGCCAGCAGCTTGACCGGGACAGGGGAGGATACGCAGTATTTT	CASSLTGTGEDTQYF
TRBV6-1	NA	NA	TRBJ1-2	TGTGCCAGCAGTGAAGTGTTGGAGTTCAGCTATGGCTACACCTTC	CASSEVLEFSYGYTF
TRBV7-2	TRBD2	NA	TRBJ2-3	TGTGCCAGCAGCTTACATGGACTAGCGGGGCAAGATACGCAGTATTTT	CASSLHGLAGQDTQYF
TRBV7-9	NA	NA	TRBJ1-2	TGTGCCAGCAGCGCTACAGGCTCCCTCTATGGCTACACCTTC	CASSATGSLYGYTF
TRBV2	TRBD2	NA	TRBJ2-7	TGTGCCAGCAGGCTCACGGGACTAGCGGGAGGGAACTACGAGCAGTACTTC	CASRLTGLAGGNYEQYF
TRBV4-3	TRBD2	NA	TRBJ2-3	TGCGCCAGCAGCCAAACTAGCGGAGATACGCAGTATTTT	CASSQTSGDTQYF
TRBV4-1	TRBD1	once	TRBJ1-5	TGCGCCAGCAGCCAAGCTGAGGGGGCCTCTCAGCCCCAGCATTTT	CASSQAEGASQPQHF
TRBV9	NA	few	TRBJ2-7	TGTGCCAGCAGCCCCCGGGACCGACCCCTGATCTACGAGCAGTACTTC	CASSPRDRPLIYEQYF
TRBV4-2	NA	NA	TRBJ1-4	TGTGCCAGCAGCCAAGGCGACAGGTTTGGTGAAAAACTGTTTTTT	CASSQGDRFGEKLFF
TRBV15	TRBD2	few	TRBJ2-3	TGTGCCACGACCAGGACTAGCGGTACTAGCACAGATACGCAGTATTTT	CATTRTSGTSTDTQYF
TRBV7-2	NA	NA	TRBJ1-1	TGTGCCAGCAGCTCAATGACAGGAGAAGCTTTCTTT	CASSSMTGEAFF
TRBV4-3	NA	few	TRBJ2-3	TGCGCCAGCAGCCAAGTCCCTAATAGGGGTACGCAGTATTTT	CASSQVPNRGTQYF
TRBV30	NA	NA	TRBJ2-1	TGTGCCTGGAGCTCCCGCCGTGCGGGACACTACAATGAGCAGTTCTTC	CAWSSRRAGHYNEQFF